This TCR beta chain was sequenced during a study of T cells in narcolepsy. Study observations and caveats: Autoreactive clonotypes reportedly recurred in blood of same and different patients, not controls. In some patient and control memory CD4+ samples, autoreactive clones were absent. Same-patient CSF and blood CD4+ T cell clonotypes included HCRT-specific and TRIB2-specific autoreactive ones.

As concerns this clone: Its antigen remains unidentified.

V lost 5 bases and J 5 bases, leaving 22 bases between the germline ends. The length of the CDR3 is 17 residues. Germline V gene data show CDR1 as PRHDT and CDR2 as FYEKMQ (reference sequence). Sequencing was performed with immunoSEQ multiplex PCR; in TCRdb, only in-frame clones are kept and a portion is missing. The data contain fewer than 35,000 clones, over 75% of them seen just once; the ten biggest clones take up 0.75% to 1%. This chain joins TRBV13 and TRBJ2-1; tentative D call: TRBD2 (7 bases). Sequenced material: CD45RA- memory CD4+ T cells from PBMCs. The TCR originated in a human donor with narcolepsy. Here the CDR3 DNA reads TGTGCCAGCAGCGCTACAGATTGGGGGGGGCCTGACAATGAGCAGTTCTTC. It yields the protein CASSATDWGGPDNEQFF.